This T cell receptor beta chain emerged from a study of T-cell memory formation after mild COVID-19. From the 5' RACE reads, TCRdb called clonotypes with MiXCR, one entry per CDR3 protein. The profile shows about 210,000 distinct CDR3 sequences, approximately 10% of them singletons. CDR1 and CDR2 (germline): SGHTA, FQGTGA. Trimming removed 5 bases from V and 3 bases from J, with 13 bases in between. CDR3 size: 14 residues. This clonotype appeared many times. The sample comprised PBMCs or a T cell subset sorted from them (not recorded which). The J gene is TRBJ1-1, the V gene TRBV7-3; D is perhaps TRBD1 (6 bases). The source of this sequence is a young man who had mild COVID-19 (a few samples of this study predate the infection). Cell type and time point are not known. The CDR3 sequence: CASSPGGRDTEAFF. As DNA, the CDR3 is TGTGCCAGCAGCCCGGGGGGGCGAGACACTGAAGCTTTCTTT.